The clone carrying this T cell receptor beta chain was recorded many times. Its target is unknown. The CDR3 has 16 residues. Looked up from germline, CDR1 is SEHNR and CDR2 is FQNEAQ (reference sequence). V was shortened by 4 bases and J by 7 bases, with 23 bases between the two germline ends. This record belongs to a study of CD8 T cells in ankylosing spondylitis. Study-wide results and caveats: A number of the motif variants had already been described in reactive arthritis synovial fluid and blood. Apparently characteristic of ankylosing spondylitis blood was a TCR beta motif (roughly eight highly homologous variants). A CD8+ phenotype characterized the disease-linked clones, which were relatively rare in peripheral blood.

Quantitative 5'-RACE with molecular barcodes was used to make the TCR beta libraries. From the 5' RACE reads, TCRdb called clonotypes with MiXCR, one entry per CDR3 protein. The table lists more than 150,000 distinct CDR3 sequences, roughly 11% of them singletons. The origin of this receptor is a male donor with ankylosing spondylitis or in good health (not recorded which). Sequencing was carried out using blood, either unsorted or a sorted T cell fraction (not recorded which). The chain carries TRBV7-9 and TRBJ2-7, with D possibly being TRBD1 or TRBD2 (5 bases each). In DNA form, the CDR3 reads TGTGCCAGCAGCTCCCGGCTGGGCAGGGTGGGGGATGAGCAGTACTTC. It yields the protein CASSSRLGRVGDEQYF.